Listed below are T cell receptor beta chains from one sample, sequenced in a study of blood T cell repertoires in COVID-19. The method was immunoSEQ multiplex PCR; TCRdb's version includes in-frame clones alone and lacks a portion of them. In the table there are hundreds of thousands of clones, approximately 90% of which are singletons. Sample: PBMCs or T cells enriched from blood (not recorded which). The source of these receptors is a man aged 50 to 59 who had been exposed to COVID-19. Each CDR3 is given with its conserved first and last residue. A D gene is named only where the DNA matches it firmly. Clone size is given for some rows only: seen once, a few or many times, or a class if the clone is expanded.

TRBJ2-1 TRBD2 TRBV4-2 - TGTGCCAGCAGCCAAGAGGCACTAGCGGAGAATGAGCAGTTCTTC CASSQEALAENEQFF
TRBJ1-5 - TRBV19 - TGTGCCAGTAGTAGGCCAAACAATCAGCCCCAGCATTTT CASSRPNNQPQHF
TRBJ2-1 TRBD2 TRBV27 - TGTGCCAGCAGCCTTCGTCTAGCGGGAGGGTACAATGAGCAGTTCTTC CASSLRLAGGYNEQFF
TRBJ2-2 TRBD1 TRBV5-5 - TGTGCCAGCAGCCCAGGGACAGGGTCTTCCGGGGAGCTGTTTTTT CASSPGTGSSGELFF
TRBJ1-2 TRBD1 TRBV5-1 once TGCGCCAGCAGTACTATCCCGGACAGGGGGGCCTATGGCTACACCTTC CASSTIPDRGAYGYTF
TRBJ2-5 - TRBV11-3 - TGTGCCAGCAGCCTCGCCCTTCACGAGGAGACCCAGTACTTC CASSLALHEETQYF
TRBJ1-5 - TRBV29-1 - TGCAGCGTTCTAGGAGGAGAAAGGTCCCAGCATTTT CSVLGGERSQHF
TRBJ2-7 - TRBV7-9 - TGTGCCAGCAGCTCCTATTACGAGCAGTACTTC CASSSYYEQYF
TRBJ1-4 - TRBV27 - TGTGCCAGCAGACCCCTGACAGGCCGGACGGCTAATGAAAAACTGTTTTTT CASRPLTGRTANEKLFF
TRBJ2-5 - TRBV29-1 - TGCAGCGTGGCCGGGACATCGCAAGAGACCCAGTACTTC CSVAGTSQETQYF
TRBJ2-3 - TRBV18 - TGTGCCAGCTCACTCGGACTCAAGGATACGCAGTATTTT CASSLGLKDTQYF
TRBJ1-1 - TRBV19 once TGTGCCAGTAGTATTCAACCACGGGTGAACACTGAAGCTTTCTTT CASSIQPRVNTEAFF
TRBJ1-2 - TRBV4-1 - TGCGCCAGCAGCCCCGGGGGGGGACCCTATGGCTACACCTTC CASSPGGGPYGYTF
TRBJ1-6 - TRBV15 - TGTGCCACCAGCAGAGATCTAGAGTTTGGCTCACCCCTCCACTTT CATSRDLEFGSPLHF
TRBJ1-5 - TRBV3-1/TRBV3-2 once TGTGCCAGCAGCCAAGGAACTCCTACCCAGGGTTCACATTTT CASSQGTPTQGSHF
TRBJ2-5 TRBD1 TRBV7-9 - TGTGCCAGCAGCTTATCACAGGGGGAAGAGACCCAGTACTTC CASSLSQGEETQYF
TRBJ1-2 TRBD1 TRBV11-3 - TGTGCCAGCAGCTCCTACAGGGGACCCTATGGCTACACCTTC CASSSYRGPYGYTF
TRBJ2-3 TRBD2 TRBV5-5 - TGTGCCAGCAGCTTGTTACTAGCGGGGGGGCAGGGAGATACGCAGTATTTT CASSLLLAGGQGDTQYF
TRBJ1-4 - TRBV6-5 - TGTGCCAGCAGGGGGGAGGGCGCAACTAATGAAAAACTGTTTTTT CASRGEGATNEKLFF
TRBJ1-5 - TRBV28 - TGTGCCAGCAGTTCCTTGGCCGTTACAGGGCGTGGATGGGATCAGCCCCAGCATTTT CASSSLAVTGRGWDQPQHF
TRBJ2-3 TRBD2 TRBV19 - TGTGCCAGTAGTATAGGGAGGACTAGCGGGAGCACAGATACGCAGTATTTT CASSIGRTSGSTDTQYF
TRBJ1-2 TRBD1 TRBV9 - TGTGCCAGCAGCGTAGGACAGGGGGCGTCCTATGGCTACACCTTC CASSVGQGASYGYTF
TRBJ1-4 - TRBV24-1 once TGTGCCACCAGTGATCCAGGAGAAAAACTGTTTTTT CATSDPGEKLFF
TRBJ1-2 - TRBV11-2 - TGTGCCAGCAGCTTAGGAGGGACAATAGGGATCACCTTC CASSLGGTIGITF
TRBJ2-5 TRBD2 TRBV10-3 once TGTGCCATCAGTGAGTCCTTTAGCGGGGGGCAAGAGACCCAGTACTTC CAISESFSGGQETQYF
TRBJ2-1 - TRBV14 - TGTGCCAGCAGCCCGGGGGGCCTGGGTGAGCAGTTCTTC CASSPGGLGEQFF